The present T cell receptor (beta chain) was sequenced within a study of cytomegalovirus exposure and HLA in healthy donors (TCRdb year 2017). Background for the entire study: In an earlier analysis of approximately 640 of the donors, 276 Gb of sequence data and some 120 million unique TCR beta sequences from some 170 million T cells were reported. Roughly 320 gigabases of sequencing data and approximately 91 million unique TCR sequences made up an early release that covered about 640 HLA-typed donors. Among the roughly 370 genotyped donors, about 85% belonged to the genetic ancestry cluster associated with self-reported Caucasian donors. The study aimed to test whether cataloging public T cell receptors could reveal signatures of past pathogen exposure. The study profiled the T cell repertoires of around 700 subjects by immunosequencing and related them to cytomegalovirus serostatus. Besides the first cohort of 666 subjects, a separate validation cohort made up of over 100 different subjects was used. High-throughput TCR immunosequencing, statistical association of individual TCRs with disease status, and machine learning were combined to predict cytomegalovirus infection status. To study patterns of TCR occurrence, a later analysis re-analyzed previously published TCR beta repertoires from 550 to 800 donors and added high-resolution HLA genotyping. Rather than using new phenotypic data, the later analysis identified candidate immune exposures from TCR beta sequences and from how often those sequences occurred across donors. In an earlier analysis of 587 of the donors, high-throughput TCR beta sequencing was used to judge whether each TCR beta V gene segment behaved as functional or pseudogenic. Donor age, sex, ethnicity and CMV serostatus were compiled together with the repertoire data. Genome-wide SNP genotypes for about 65% of the 666 donors were used in a later genetic analysis, which treated that subset as a discovery cohort. All discovery cohort repertoires had been generated on a single sequencing platform. Class I and class II HLA loci were covered by the typing at four-digit resolution. The number of donors typed differed by locus, with about 629-630 for A, B, C, DRB1 and DQB1, approximately 500 for DQA1, 600 to 610 for DPA1, and 400 to 490 for DPB1. A handful of DR-DQ haplotypes were handled as single units for association and clustering because linkage in the cohort was strong. Across roughly 420 genotyped donors of the cohort, an average of roughly 230,000 unique TCR beta nucleotide sequences per donor were sequenced, and roughly 18% of those sequences were non-productive.

A word on this clone: The specificity of this receptor is unknown. Base qualities were left out, and no much larger clone turns up one base away.

The cohort was made up of about 610 healthy bone marrow donors. All cohort members were sampled while nominally healthy, although unrecorded immune exposures were likely present. The donor tested CMV seropositive, placing the donor among the 289 seropositive members of the cohort. A peripheral blood sample was collected from each donor, and TCR beta sequencing was performed on peripheral blood mononuclear cells. Genomic DNA extraction from the blood cell samples was performed with the Qiagen DNeasy Blood Extraction Kit. Study-wide conclusions, independent of this receptor: Roughly uniform sequencing depth across donors was assumed in presence/absence analyses, although this assumption may not hold. Because HLA typing was unavailable for some donors at each locus, only the typed subset was used in association tests. Cytomegalovirus status was reported to be diagnosed by the classifier with high specificity and sensitivity in both the original and validation cohorts. A later analysis found that most CMV-associated TCR beta chains appeared HLA-restricted, with HLA associations seemingly driven largely by CMV exposure. According to a later genetic analysis, donors in an Asian-associated ancestry cluster had fewer N-insertions in productive TCRs than the approximately 700-donor mean. According to a later analysis, TCR association rates differed among HLA loci, with DRB1 alleles showing the most associated TCRs and HLA-C alleles showing the fewest. According to the authors, the approach could potentially be generalized to other disease states and immunological phenotypes. For the cohort, immune exposure information was limited to CMV serostatus. Most TCR sequences were seen in very few donors, while some public TCRs were found in many individuals. In a later analysis, HLA-associated TCR beta chains were found to be more clonally expanded and to have lower generation probabilities than equally common non-associated chains. The cohort was sequenced for TCR beta chains only, and without alpha or paired-chain data the features that could be detected were limited. The 87-base-pair reads could not distinguish some IMGT-functional V segments, including TRBV6-2 and TRBV6-3, so those segments were excluded. Linkage disequilibrium might explain the correlated functional status among segregating V segments, but an unknown experimental factor could not be excluded. A further reported finding was that TCR beta sequences accurately predicted the HLA-A and HLA-B alleles for most subjects in the first cohort. The sequencing pipeline was judged likely to have produced a cluster of highly shared sequence variants as a technical artifact. A later analysis reported that several top co-occurrence clusters appeared linked to parvovirus B19, influenza, CMV and Epstein-Barr virus. When HLA alleles, especially DR and DQ, strongly co-occurred, TCR associations were difficult to assign to individual alleles. In a later analysis, some 18,000 TCR beta sequences were associated with specific HLA alleles at a false discovery rate of 0.05. In a later genetic analysis, a missense DCLRE1C variant was associated with V-gene and J-gene trimming of TCR beta chains, and the association was replicated in an independent cohort. In the study, some 160 TCR beta chains were listed as associated with cytomegalovirus. Because counts were too low, roughly 18 rarely observed V segments, including chromosome 9 orphons, were left out of the earlier analysis of 500 to 650 of the donors. Three of the identified cytomegalovirus-associated TCR beta chains were confirmed in vitro to be specific for cytomegalovirus antigens. An earlier analysis of around 500 of the donors showed that most TCR beta V segments appeared in productive rearrangements either about 90% or about 30% of the time, which broadly matched IMGT annotations.

Library prep was done by the immunoSEQ multiplex PCR assay. A mixture of 60 forward primers for TCR Vbeta segments and 13 reverse primers for TCR Jbeta segments was used in the multiplex PCR. The CDR3 region of rearranged TCR beta genes was amplified from genomic DNA by a multiplex PCR assay. The Illumina HiSeq System was used to sequence the amplified TCR beta libraries as 87-base-pair reads. Regarding the original processing steps: A later analysis counted about 80 million unique TCR beta chains across the 640 or so repertoires, and some 11 million of these chains were shared by at least two donors. Raw reads were error-corrected and collapsed into unique sequences by a nearest-neighbor algorithm in which closely related sequences were merged to remove PCR and sequencing errors. To assign V, D and J gene segments, CDR3 sequences were aligned to IMGT reference sequences. For a sequence to be retained, at least a six-nucleotide match to both a V gene segment and a J gene segment was required. A rearrangement was called productive if the CDR3 had no stop codons and remained in frame with V and J, and every other rearrangement was called non-productive. Following IMGT convention, CDR3 was defined as the stretch from the second conserved V-encoded cysteine to the conserved J-encoded phenylalanine. Sequences without an unambiguous match to a single V gene segment were excluded from the earlier analysis of 500 to 700 of the donors. An earlier analysis of about 590 of the donors classified V segments as functional when productive rearrangements were above 56.7% and as segregating when the standard deviation between donors was above 5%. A statistical classification framework was built for diagnosing cytomegalovirus status from the catalog of TCR beta chain sequences. In a later analysis, TCR nucleotide sequences were compared against IMGT/GENE-DB human TR gene sequences so that V and J genes could be assigned. In a later analysis, CDR3 sequences and most-parsimonious VDJ recombination scenarios were assigned using the TCRdist pipeline. A later analysis defined each TCR beta chain by its CDR3 amino acid sequence plus V-gene family, and excluded reads lacking a unique V-gene family. To address suspected cross-contamination and a sequencing artifact, a later analysis removed 450 to 700 highly shared, low-generation-probability nucleotide sequences. For each public chain, a later analysis derived a clonal expansion index from normalized ranks of inferred template counts within each repertoire. A later analysis computed generation probabilities with a VDJ recombination model fitted to out-of-frame rearrangements, and checked the results against IGoR. Hypergeometric tests were used in a later analysis to score TCR-TCR, TCR-HLA and TCR-CMV co-occurrence, with a repertoire-size bias correction applied to the TCR pairs. To estimate false discovery rates, a later analysis permuted the HLA or CMV assignments 20 times. In a later analysis, co-occurring TCRs were grouped with DBSCAN, and TCRdist sequence similarity was added when clustering was performed within HLA-allele-positive subsets. For co-occurrence clustering, repertoires with fewer than 30,000 or more than 120,000 public chains were excluded, along with about five repertoires with anomalous nucleotide sharing. The table comes from immuneACCESS by way of TCRdb, which keeps in-frame sequences with V and J called. Part of the clones is missing from these tables; in studies checked, under half for an unresolved V gene and the rest for unknown reasons. The DNA was the basis for D and trimming; V, J and clone size are from that table. A total of over 80,000 clones appear in this sample, approximately 85% of them only once. The ten largest clones represent approximately 5.4% of the sample.

Based on the germline V gene, the CDR1 and CDR2 sequences are MRHNA and SNTAGT. From the cysteine through the phenylalanine, the CDR3 covers 13 amino acids. Kept here is only the CDR3 DNA, which spans 39 bases and is read in frame from base 1. A distance of 15 bases separates the germline ends of V and J, which lose 7 bases and 6 bases respectively. This chain joins TRBV6-4 to TRBJ1-1; TRBD1 might be the D gene, on 5 matching bases. Input material: PBMCs. This receptor was taken from a man aged 40-49 years in good health and CMV-seropositive. The CDR3 protein: CASTPQGWAEAFF. Here is the DNA: TGTGCCAGCACCCCCCAGGGTTGGGCTGAAGCTTTCTTT.